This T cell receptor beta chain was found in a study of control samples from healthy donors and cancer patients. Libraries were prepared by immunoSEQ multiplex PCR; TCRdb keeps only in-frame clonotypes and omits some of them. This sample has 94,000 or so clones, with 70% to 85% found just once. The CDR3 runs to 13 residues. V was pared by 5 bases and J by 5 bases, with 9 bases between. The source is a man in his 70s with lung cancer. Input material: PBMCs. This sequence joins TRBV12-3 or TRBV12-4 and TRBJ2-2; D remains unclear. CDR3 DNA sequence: TGTGCCAGCAGTGGCCTACCGACCGGGGAGCTGTTTTTT. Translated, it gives CASSGLPTGELFF.